This TCR beta chain appears in the sequencing data of a study of immune cell composition in non-small cell lung cancer. Points from the study as a whole: Tumour-reactive clones were not shown to match dominant in vivo tumour clones.

Using immunoSEQ multiplex PCR, the repertoire was profiled, and TCRdb retains in-frame clones only, with some absent. The table shows some 5,600 clones, with over 75% occurring only once. This clone was observed a single time. Its antigen is unidentified. Trimming removed 1 base from V and 6 bases from J; junction bases left unmatched: 11. CDR1 is MNHNS and CDR2 is SASEGT in the germline V gene. The CDR3 is made up of 16 amino acids. This TCR was recovered from a human donor with non-small cell lung cancer. Sequencing was carried out using lung tumor tissue. This rearrangement joins TRBV6-1 to TRBJ1-1; 7 bases map to TRBD1. CDR3 DNA sequence: TGTGCCAGCAGTGAAGATCGGACAGGAGGCAGGGCTGAAGCTTTCTTT. Translated: CASSEDRTGGRAEAFF.